This TCR beta chain was captured by sequencing in a study of CXCR3-negative and CXCR3-positive naive CD8 T cells. Study-wide points: A higher hydrophobicity marked the TRB CDR3s of CXCR3-positive naive cells versus CXCR3-negative naive cells.

Comment on this clonotype: The antigen is unknown.

With UMI labels, 5' RACE was used to prepare the TRB cDNA libraries. Using the 5' RACE reads, TCRdb records one entry per CDR3 protein without DNA. This sample's table reports 150,000 to 180,000 distinct CDR3 sequences. Germline loops: CDR1 SGHVS, CDR2 FNYEAQ. The CDR3 spans 17 residues. The V call is TRBV7-6, the J call TRBJ1-4. Sequencing was performed on naive CXCR3+ CD8+ T cells from blood. Subset described: CD45RO-CCR7+CD27+CD95- naive CD8+ T cells expressing CXCR3 (TNR3+). The TCR originated in a human donor in good health. Some clones in this sample may be carry-over from other donors' samples. This chain's CDR3 is CASSGIFMTSQGEKLFF.